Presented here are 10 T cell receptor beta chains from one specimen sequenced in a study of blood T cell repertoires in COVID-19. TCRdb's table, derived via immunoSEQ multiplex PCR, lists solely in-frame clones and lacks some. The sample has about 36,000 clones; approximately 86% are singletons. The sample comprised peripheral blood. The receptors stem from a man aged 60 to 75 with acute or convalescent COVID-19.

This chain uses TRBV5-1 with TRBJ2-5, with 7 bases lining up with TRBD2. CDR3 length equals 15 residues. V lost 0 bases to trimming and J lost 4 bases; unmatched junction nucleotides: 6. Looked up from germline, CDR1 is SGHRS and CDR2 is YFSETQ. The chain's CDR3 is CASSLGAGAPETQYF. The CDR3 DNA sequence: TGCGCCAGCAGCTTGGGGGCGGGAGCGCCAGAGACCCAGTACTTC.

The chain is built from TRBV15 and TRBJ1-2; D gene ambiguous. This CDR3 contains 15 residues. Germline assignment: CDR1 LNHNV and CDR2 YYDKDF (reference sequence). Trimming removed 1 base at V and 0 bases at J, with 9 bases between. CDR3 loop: CATSRVYRSNYGYTF. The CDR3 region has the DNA TGTGCCACCAGCAGAGTTTACAGATCTAACTATGGCTACACCTTC.

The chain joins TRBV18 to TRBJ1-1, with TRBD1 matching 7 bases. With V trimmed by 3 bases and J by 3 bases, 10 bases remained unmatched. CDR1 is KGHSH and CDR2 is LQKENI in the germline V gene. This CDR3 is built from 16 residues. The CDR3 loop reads CASSPPSRGTDTEAFF. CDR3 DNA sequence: TGTGCCAGCTCACCCCCTTCCCGGGGGACAGACACTGAAGCTTTCTTT.

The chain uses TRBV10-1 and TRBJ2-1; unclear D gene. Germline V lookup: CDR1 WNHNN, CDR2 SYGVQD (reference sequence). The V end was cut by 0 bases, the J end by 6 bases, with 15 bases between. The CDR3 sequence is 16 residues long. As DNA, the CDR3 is TGCGCCAGCAGTGAGTCGAAGAGCGTTAGTATCAATGAGCAGTTCTTC. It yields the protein CASSESKSVSINEQFF.

As DNA, the CDR3 is TGTGCCAGCAGCTCCGGAGAGGACGGGGGCACAGATACGCAGTATTTT. It encodes CASSSGEDGGTDTQYF. This sequence joins TRBV5-8 and TRBJ2-3; tentative D call: TRBD2 (5 bases). Trimming took 3 bases from V and 1 from J, leaving 15 bases between them. Looked up from germline, CDR1 is SGHTS and CDR2 is YDEGEE. The CDR3 loop spans 16 amino acids. Based on the CDR3 plus reference TRBV5-8 and TRBJ2-3, the full variable domain is EAGVTQSPTHLIKTRGQQATLRCSPISGHTSVYWYQQALGLGLQFLLWYDEGEERNRGNFPPRFSGRQFPNYSSELNVNALELEDSALYLCASSSGEDGGTDTQYFGPGTRLTVL.

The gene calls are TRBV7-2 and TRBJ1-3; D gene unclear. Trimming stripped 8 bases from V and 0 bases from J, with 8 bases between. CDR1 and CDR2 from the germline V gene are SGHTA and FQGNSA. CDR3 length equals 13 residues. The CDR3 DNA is TGTGCCAGCCAACTAAACTCTGGAAACACCATATATTTT. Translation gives CASQLNSGNTIYF.

DNA of the CDR3: TGTGCCAGCAGCCAAGAAAGGGGGCTTAATTCACCCCTCCACTTT. Translating gives CASSQERGLNSPLHF. J is TRBJ1-6 and V is TRBV4-2; TRBD1 aligns across 7 bases. The J segment lost 6 bases and the V segment lost 0 bases, leaving 2 bases of the junction unmatched. The germline V gene has CDR1 LGHNA and CDR2 YNFKEQ. The CDR3 spans 15 residues.

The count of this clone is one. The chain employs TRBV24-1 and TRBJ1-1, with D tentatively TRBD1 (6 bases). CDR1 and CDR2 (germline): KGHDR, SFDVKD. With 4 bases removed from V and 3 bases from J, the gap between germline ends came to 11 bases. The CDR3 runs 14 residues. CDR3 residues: CATSDPNRDTEAFF. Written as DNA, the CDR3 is TGTGCCACCAGTGACCCTAACAGGGACACTGAAGCTTTCTTT.

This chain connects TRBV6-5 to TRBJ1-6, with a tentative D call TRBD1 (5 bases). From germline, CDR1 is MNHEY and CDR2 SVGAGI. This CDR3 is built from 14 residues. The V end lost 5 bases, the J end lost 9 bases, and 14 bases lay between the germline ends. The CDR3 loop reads CASSIRTSISPLHF. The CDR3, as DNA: TGTGCCAGCAGTATACGGACATCGATTTCACCCCTCCACTTT.

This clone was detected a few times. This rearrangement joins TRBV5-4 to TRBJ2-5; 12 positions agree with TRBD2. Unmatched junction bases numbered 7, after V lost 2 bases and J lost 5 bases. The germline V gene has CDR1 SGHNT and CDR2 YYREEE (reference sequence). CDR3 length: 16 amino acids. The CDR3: CASSLRRLAGGETQYF. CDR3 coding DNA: TGTGCCAGCAGCTTACGTCGCCTAGCGGGAGGGGAGACCCAGTACTTC.